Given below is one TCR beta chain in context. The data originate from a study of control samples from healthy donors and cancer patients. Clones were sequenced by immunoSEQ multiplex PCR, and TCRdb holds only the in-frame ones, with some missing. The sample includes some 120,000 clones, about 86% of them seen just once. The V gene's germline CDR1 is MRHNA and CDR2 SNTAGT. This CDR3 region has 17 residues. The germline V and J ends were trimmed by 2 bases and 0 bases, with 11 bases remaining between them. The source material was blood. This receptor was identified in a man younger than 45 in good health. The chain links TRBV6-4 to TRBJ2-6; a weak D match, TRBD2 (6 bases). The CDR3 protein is CASSDGDSHSGANVLTF. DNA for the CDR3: TGTGCCAGCAGTGACGGGGACTCACACTCTGGGGCCAACGTCCTGACTTTC.